These 20 T cell receptor beta chains were all obtained from the same sample, sequenced in a study of T cells after posttransplantation cyclophosphamide (dated by TCRdb to about 2016). The label giving this sample's treatment or condition can be read as: high-dose cyclophosphamide on days +3 and +4 as single-agent GVHD prophylaxis. Busulfan and fludarabine conditioning, a related or unrelated marrow graft, and cyclophosphamide on days +3 and +4 were given to PTCy patients. Library construction relied on the immunoSEQ multiplex PCR assay. Not all clones reach the TCRdb copy of this immuneACCESS table, which keeps in-frame sequences only. Checked studies attribute under half of the gap to unresolved V genes and leave the rest unexplained. The sample records 17,000 or so clones, none occurring a single time. The ten largest clonotypes hold roughly 0.54% of the sample. Sequencing was performed on PBMCs, taken after allogeneic stem cell transplant with posttransplant cyclophosphamide. These receptors all come from a female patient in her thirties or forties who received an allogeneic stem cell transplant from a related donor, was CMV-positive, and had no GVHD. Some T cells may be donor cells from the graft after a transplant.

This clone was counted many times. The chain links TRBV27 to TRBJ2-3, with 8 positions matching TRBD2. The trim removed 7 bases at V and 6 bases at J, leaving 21 bases unmatched. The germline V gene has CDR1 MNHEY and CDR2 SMNVEV (reference sequence). There are 18 residues in the CDR3. The CDR3 protein is CASIFPAACSGKLDTQYF. The DNA of the CDR3 is TGTGCCAGCATCTTTCCGGCCGCTTGTAGCGGGAAATTGGATACGCAGTATTTT.

This clone came up many times. The rearrangement links TRBV30 to TRBJ2-7, with a possible D match to TRBD1 (6 bases). There are 14 residues in the CDR3. Germline V gene data show CDR1 as GTSNPN and CDR2 as SVGIG (reference sequence). V shed 3 bases and J shed 2 bases, with 14 bases lying between them. The CDR3 is CAWSQQGGTYEQYF. CDR3 nucleotides: TGTGCCTGGAGCCAACAAGGGGGTACCTACGAGCAGTACTTC.

This clone was picked up many times. The chain is built from TRBV27 and TRBJ1-1, with no clear D. V lost 5 bases and J 4 bases, leaving 20 bases between the germline ends. The CDR3 spans 16 residues. CDR1 MNHEY and CDR2 SMNVEV come from the germline V gene (reference sequence). CDR3 sequence (DNA): TGTGCCAGCAGTCTCTCCGTCAGCGGTTGGGTCACTGAAGCTTTCTTT. Amino acid sequence: CASSLSVSGWVTEAFF.

At least ten counts were recorded for this clone. V gene TRBV5-1 combines with J gene TRBJ2-1; 12 nucleotides line up with TRBD1. The CDR3 spans 14 residues. Germline V gene data show CDR1 as SGHRS and CDR2 as YFSETQ. The trim removed 4 bases at V and 7 bases at J, leaving 3 bases unmatched. This CDR3 is CASSRDRGRNEQFF. The CDR3 DNA is TGCGCCAGCAGCCGGGACAGGGGGCGGAATGAGCAGTTCTTC.

This clone was observed many times. The chain carries TRBV9 and TRBJ2-1, with 8 bases lining up with TRBD2. Germline-derived CDR1 and CDR2 are SGDLS and YYNGEE. J gave up 4 bases and V 4 bases, and 10 bases lay outside the gene matches. The length of the CDR3 is 16 residues. The CDR3 spells CASSSGASGSYNEQFF. The CDR3 region has the DNA TGTGCCAGCAGCTCCGGGGCTAGCGGGTCGTACAATGAGCAGTTCTTC.

In this sample, this clone turned up many times. The V call is TRBV7-2, the J call TRBJ2-3; D gene unclear. The CDR3 length is 13 residues. Germline assignment: CDR1 SGHTA and CDR2 FQGNSA. V was pared by 8 bases and J by 0 bases, with 9 bases between. The CDR3 sequence is CASLRLSTDTQYF. Here the CDR3 DNA reads TGTGCCAGCCTCAGACTGAGCACAGATACGCAGTATTTT.

This clone has ten or more counts. The rearrangement links TRBV21-1 to TRBJ1-5; the D call TRBD1 from the table was never checked on the DNA. TRBV21-1 is a documented pseudogene. The length of the CDR3 is 13 residues. CDR3 nucleotides: TGTGCCAGCAGCAAAGGGGGGCATGAGCCCCAGCATTTT. Translation gives CASSKGGHEPQHF.

The table lists this clone with many counts. The V gene is TRBV18, the J gene TRBJ2-3; D may be TRBD2 (6 bases). V was shortened by 1 base and J by 2 bases, with 16 bases between the two germline ends. From germline, CDR1 is KGHSH and CDR2 LQKENI. The CDR3 is 17 amino acids. CDR3 DNA sequence: TGTGCCAGCTCACCACTGGGGGACTCGTTATCCACAGATACGCAGTATTTT. The encoded protein is CASSPLGDSLSTDTQYF.

This clone was found many times. V is TRBV9 and J is TRBJ2-1, with 12 nucleotides matching TRBD1. There are 18 residues in the CDR3. V lost 2 bases, J lost 0 bases, and 6 bases stayed unmatched. Per germline, CDR1 SGDLS and CDR2 YYNGEE. The CDR3 DNA reads TGTGCCAGCAGCGTGAGGGGGACAGGGGGCATCTCCTACAATGAGCAGTTCTTC. Protein product: CASSVRGTGGISYNEQFF.

This clone occurred many times. The chain links TRBV7-3 to TRBJ2-7, with D unclear. The CDR3 has 13 residues. Trimming pared 5 bases from V and 4 bases from J, leaving 12 bases between. The germline V gene has CDR1 SGHTA and CDR2 FQGTGA. The CDR3 loop reads CASSPDSTYEQYF. The DNA of the CDR3 is TGTGCCAGCAGCCCTGACTCGACTTACGAGCAGTACTTC. Full variable domain (missing parts from reference TRBV7-3 and TRBJ2-7): GAGVSQTPSNKVTEKGKYVELRCDPISGHTALYWYRQSLGQGPEFLIYFQGTGAADDSGLPNDRFFAVRPEGSVSTLKIQRTERGDSAVYLCASSPDSTYEQYFGPGTRLTVT.

The V gene is TRBV6-1, the J gene TRBJ1-1; 8 bases agree with TRBD1. This CDR3 comprises 15 residues. Trimming removed 6 bases from V and 9 bases from J; junction bases left unmatched: 15. Germline CDR1 reads MNHNS; CDR2 reads SASEGT. CDR3 protein: CASSTQTGAKPQAFF. DNA of the CDR3: TGTGCCAGCAGCACTCAGACAGGGGCGAAACCTCAAGCTTTCTTT.

At least ten counts were recorded for this clone. J is TRBJ2-3 and V is TRBV7-3; TRBD2 aligns across 7 bases. V lost 6 bases, J lost 3 bases, and 9 bases stayed unmatched. Looked up from germline, CDR1 is SGHTA and CDR2 is FQGTGA. This CDR3 has 15 residues. The CDR3 spells CASSPLSGMTDTQYF. CDR3 nucleotides: TGTGCCAGCAGTCCGCTAAGCGGGATGACAGATACGCAGTATTTT.

This clone came up many times. V usage is TRBV7-7 and J usage is TRBJ2-5; D gene ambiguous. V lost 5 bases and J lost 2, with 12 bases in between. The germline V gene encodes CDR1 SSHAT and CDR2 FNYEAQ (reference sequence). The CDR3 runs 14 residues. CDR3 amino acids: CASSPVGGQETQYF. CDR3 bases: TGTGCCAGCAGCCCAGTAGGCGGTCAAGAGACCCAGTACTTC.

This clone has ten or more counts. The chain links TRBV27 to TRBJ2-5, with 11 positions matching TRBD2. In germline, CDR1 is MNHEY, CDR2 SMNVEV (reference sequence). V gave up 6 bases and J gave up 9 bases; unmatched junction bases: 3. This CDR3 has 12 residues. The CDR3 DNA sequence: TGTGCCAGCAGGACTAGCGGGACATCCCAGTACTTC. Amino acid sequence: CASRTSGTSQYF.

Ten or more counts support this clone. This chain links TRBV11-3 with TRBJ2-6; D unresolved. V lost 4 bases and J lost 4, with 5 bases in between. Looked up from germline, CDR1 is SGHNT and CDR2 is YENEEA. This CDR3 is 13 amino acids long. CDR3 bases: TGTGCCAGCAGCTACATGGGGGCCAACGTCCTGACTTTC. Its translation is CASSYMGANVLTF.

The table lists this clone with many counts. This sequence joins TRBV28 and TRBJ2-7, with D maybe TRBD1 (7 bases). V lost 4 bases, J lost 6 bases, and 13 bases lay in between. This CDR3 has 13 residues. Per germline, CDR1 MDHEN and CDR2 SYDVKM. The CDR3 protein is CASSYRRGAEQYF. DNA for the CDR3: TGTGCCAGCAGTTACCGCAGGGGGGCCGAGCAGTACTTC.

The table lists this clone with many counts. The chain employs TRBV6-5 and TRBJ2-3; 7 bases map to TRBD1. This CDR3 is built from 16 residues. CDR1 and CDR2 (germline): MNHEY, SVGAGI. The V and J ends lost 0 bases and 7 bases, in that order; junction bases with no gene match: 10. CDR3 sequence (DNA): TGTGCCAGCAGTTACTCGTACAGGGGTTTTTTAAATACGCAGTATTTT. Residues: CASSYSYRGFLNTQYF.

This clone came up a few times. A far larger clone differs by one base, so this is likely a read error. The genes are TRBV29-1 and TRBJ2-2, with TRBD1 identical over 12 bases. This CDR3 is 15 amino acids long. Germline CDR1 is SQVTM and CDR2 is ANQGSEA. V gave up 7 bases and J gave up 5 bases; unmatched junction bases: 8. The CDR3, as DNA: TGCAGCGCGGGGACAGGGGGCGCGTGGACCGGGGAGCTGTTTTTT. Translation gives CSAGTGGAWTGELFF.

This clone came up many times. This chain connects TRBV9 to TRBJ2-1, with D uncertain. The germline gives CDR1 SGDLS, CDR2 YYNGEE. There are 11 residues in the CDR3. Trimming shortened V by 1 base and J by 13 bases, and 9 bases separated the two germline ends. Here the CDR3 reads CASSVSLIQFF. The CDR3 nucleotides are TGTGCCAGCAGCGTAAGCCTAATACAGTTCTTC.

This clone occurred many times. The V gene is TRBV21-1, the J gene TRBJ2-2; the table's D call of TRBD1 was not tested on the DNA. TRBV21-1 is a known pseudogene. This CDR3 contains 17 residues. Here the CDR3 DNA reads TGTGCCAGCAGCAAAGCGAGGAGCAGGGCGAACACCGGGGAGCTGTTTTTT. Translation gives CASSKARSRANTGELFF.